Sequencing of this T cell receptor beta chain was carried out in a study of blood T cell repertoires in COVID-19. Study at large: From T cells, B-cell-depleted T cells, or PBMCs came the material, which was cDNA or gDNA.

The CDR3 sequence is 13 residues long. J lost 6 bases, V lost 6 bases, and 3 bases had no gene match. The germline V gene has CDR1 MNHEY and CDR2 SMNVEV (reference sequence). Authors' processing steps: Scientists estimated how many nucleated cells there were by amplifying reference gene primers. Produced via immunoSEQ multiplex PCR; TCRdb's table is partial and in-frame only. From that table come the V and J calls and clone size; the DNA was used to work out D and trimming. The profile shows roughly 250,000 clones, around 81% of them singletons. Specimen: peripheral blood. The chain joins TRBV27 to TRBJ1-4, with 8 bases matching TRBD1. The sequence derives from a woman aged 60-75 years with active or convalescent COVID-19. The CDR3 coding sequence is TGTGCCAGCAGCAGGGGGCCTGATGAAAAACTGTTTTTT. Translated: CASSRGPDEKLFF.